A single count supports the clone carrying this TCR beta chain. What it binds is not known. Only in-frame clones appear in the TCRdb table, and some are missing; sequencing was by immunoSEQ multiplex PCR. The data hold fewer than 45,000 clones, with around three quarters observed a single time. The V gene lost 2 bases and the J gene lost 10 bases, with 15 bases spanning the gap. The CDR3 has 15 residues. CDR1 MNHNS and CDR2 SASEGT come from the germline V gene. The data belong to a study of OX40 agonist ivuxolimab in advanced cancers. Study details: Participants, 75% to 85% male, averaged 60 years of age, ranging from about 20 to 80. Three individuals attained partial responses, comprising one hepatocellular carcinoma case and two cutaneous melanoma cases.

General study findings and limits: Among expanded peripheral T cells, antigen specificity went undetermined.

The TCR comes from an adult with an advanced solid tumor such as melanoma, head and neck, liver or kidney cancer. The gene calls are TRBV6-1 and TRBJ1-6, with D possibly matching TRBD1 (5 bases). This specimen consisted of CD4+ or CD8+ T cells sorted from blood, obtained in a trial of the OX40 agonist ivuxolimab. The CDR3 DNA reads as TGTGCCAGCAGTGAATCGACAGCAGGCCGATCACCCCTCCACTTT. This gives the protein CASSESTAGRSPLHF.